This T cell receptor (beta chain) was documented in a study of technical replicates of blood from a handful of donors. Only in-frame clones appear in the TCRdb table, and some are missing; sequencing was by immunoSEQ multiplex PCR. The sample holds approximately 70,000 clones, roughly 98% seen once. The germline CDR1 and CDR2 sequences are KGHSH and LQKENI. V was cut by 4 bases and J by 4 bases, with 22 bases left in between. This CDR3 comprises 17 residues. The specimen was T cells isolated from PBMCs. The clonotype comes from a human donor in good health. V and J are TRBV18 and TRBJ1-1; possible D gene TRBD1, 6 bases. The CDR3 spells CASSQDRHRGSTTEAFF. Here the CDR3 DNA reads TGTGCCAGCTCACAAGACAGGCACCGGGGTTCTACCACTGAAGCTTTCTTT.